The clone carrying this T cell receptor beta chain is termed large. Trimming removed 4 bases from V and 3 bases from J; junction bases left unmatched: 20. This CDR3 is 19 amino acids long. The germline gives CDR1 SGHDN, CDR2 FVKESK. Treatment denoted: randomized to nivolumab then ipilimumab (arm A) or the reverse (arm B). None of the patients previously received DNA-damaging chemotherapy. This sample is part of a study of sequential checkpoint blockade in melanoma. Study context: Maintenance nivolumab came after either treatment sequence.

Some clones are missing from TCRdb's copy, which holds only in-frame ones; the method was immunoSEQ multiplex PCR. The data show about 21,000 clones, around 80% seen once. Material: CD8+ T cells sorted from blood (inferred from file names), obtained from a patient given nivolumab and ipilimumab in sequence. The V and J genes are TRBV14 and TRBJ2-7; 8 bases agree with TRBD1. The source is a human donor with melanoma. The CDR3 sequence: CASSPSPDRAGIFGYEQYF. DNA of the CDR3: TGTGCCAGCAGCCCGTCGCCGGACAGGGCGGGTATCTTTGGCTACGAGCAGTACTTC.